This record covers a single TCR beta chain. The specificity of this receptor is unknown. No base quality information exists; no much larger clone differs at one position. The CDR3 spans 12 residues, from the cysteine through the phenylalanine. Solely the CDR3 DNA is kept, with 36 bases framed from the first base. Relative to germline, V is 5 bases shorter and J is 4 bases shorter, with 8 bases between their ends. CDR1 SGHAT and CDR2 FQDESV were looked up in the germline V gene (reference sequence). The goal of deep resolution MiSeq sequencing was a depth between 1 in 1 million and 1 in 200,000 T cells, and coverage averaged 10x per clonotype. The immunoSEQ hsTCRB Kit was used to generate the TCR beta libraries. The authors' analysis ran thus. ImmunoSEQ Data Assistant and ImmunoSEQ Analyzer were used for data analysis, and V, D and J genes were assigned according to IMGT definitions. Clonality, which ranges from 0 to 1, was calculated by subtracting the normalized Shannon entropy of productive rearrangement frequencies from one. Only overrepresented clonotypes making up at least 0.05% of each patient's repertoire were included in the public clonotype analysis. Some 13 age-matched healthy donor repertoires from immuneACCESS were used as controls for clonality. TCRdb re-hosts the immuneACCESS table, in-frame sequences only. Its copies lack some clones; in the studies checked, an unresolved V gene accounts for under half of them, and the cause for the rest is not known. That table is the source of V, J and clone size, and D and trimming were worked out from the DNA. The sample table contains about 39,000 clones; only one count was recorded for roughly 65% of them. The top ten clonotypes cover approximately 7.7% of the sample.

In light of the paper, this sample's time point label describes: progressive disease on ibrutinib. For TCR beta library preparation, about 2 micrograms of genomic DNA were extracted from the cryopreserved PBMCs. High-throughput TCR beta sequencing was performed on longitudinal blood samples from CLL patients receiving ibrutinib monotherapy. The patients were enrolled in a single-center, open-label phase 2 trial of ibrutinib monotherapy. This entry is derived from a study of cytotoxic CD8 clonotypes in ibrutinib-treated CLL (TCRdb year 2021). The study in broad terms: In this cohort, approximately 15 patients were treatment-naive and some 10 were relapsed/refractory, while roughly 18 had unmutated IGHV. Partial responses were observed in about 25 patients and complete responses in 2; after a median follow-up of 68 months, remission was maintained in 15 or so patients and progression was observed in 12. Of the roughly 90 participants in the trial, 26 had longitudinal samples available. The response samples were drawn at a median of approximately twelve months into treatment, with a range of about 6 to 40 months. Cryopreserved peripheral blood mononuclear cells were collected at three points: before therapy, at response, and at either sustained remission or disease progression. Patients were still on ibrutinib when every remission and progressive disease sample was collected. An average of roughly 250,000 productive templates and some 100,000 productive rearrangements was obtained per sample. What the authors observed across the whole study: Public clonotypes were rare and either shrank or stayed stable during treatment, and the rise in clonality at ibrutinib response reflected expansion of private clonotypes. Lymph node repertoires were not examined, and the timing of sampling was not matched between patients in sustained remission and those whose disease progressed. At baseline, clonality was higher than in age-matched healthy donors and showed a strong correlation with circulating CD8+ T-cell counts. An increase in clonality was observed at ibrutinib response, with clonality remaining stable during sustained remission and falling back toward baseline at progression.

The chain uses TRBV11-1 and TRBJ1-1; the D gene is not confidently resolved. Source: PBMCs, taken at disease progression, from a patient treated with ibrutinib. This receptor was identified in a human donor with chronic lymphocytic leukemia. The DNA sequence is as follows: TGTGCCAGCAGCCGCGAGGGCACTGAAGCTTTCTTT. Translated, it reads CASSREGTEAFF.